This T cell receptor (beta chain) was observed in a study of T cell clonality in common variable immunodeficiency. At least ten counts were recorded for this clone. From the germline J gene comes the end of the CDR3, since the read stops 3 residues before it. The table came from immunoSEQ multiplex PCR; TCRdb's copy has only in-frame clones and leaves some out. Altogether approximately 30,000 clones were found in the sample, and no singletons occur. Both groups were predominantly of Caucasian heritage. Trimming took off 6 bases at V and 1 base at J, with 10 bases between the two ends. Germline-derived CDR1 and CDR2 are SGHRS and YFSETQ. CDR3 length: 13 residues.

The clonotype comes from a person aged 18 to 75 in good health. The chain employs TRBV5-1 and TRBJ1-2, with no clear D. The sequencing sample was made of peripheral blood mononuclear cells. The CDR3 bases that were read are TGCGCCAGCAAAATGGGCAGTAACTATGGC. As protein: CASKMGSNYG. The full CDR3 is CASKMGSNYGYTF.